These 20 T cell receptor beta chains were sequenced from one sample in a study of neurological immune-mediated disorders. Each CDR3 protein is one row after TCRdb ran MiXCR on the 5' RACE reads. Of roughly 62,000 distinct CDR3 sequences in the sample, roughly 11% were seen once. The sequenced material came from PBMCs. The source of these receptors is a man aged 55-75 years in good health.

This clonotype was found many times. This chain joins TRBV29-1 and TRBJ1-1, with 7 bases that match TRBD1. The trim removed 7 bases at V and 4 bases at J, leaving 9 bases unmatched. The CDR3 is made up of 13 amino acids. The germline V gene encodes CDR1 SQVTM and CDR2 ANQGSEA. The CDR3 sequence is CSARTGGVTEAFF. CDR3 bases: TGCAGCGCAAGGACAGGAGGGGTCACTGAAGCTTTCTTT.

This clonotype was detected many times. V and J are TRBV6-2 or TRBV6-3 and TRBJ2-5; no clear D. Germline V lookup: CDR1 MNHEY, CDR2 SVGEGT. The length of the CDR3 is 12 residues. Trimming took off 6 bases at V and 7 bases at J, with 12 bases between the two ends. The CDR3: CASRPSPGTQYF. The CDR3, as DNA: TGTGCCAGCAGGCCCAGTCCAGGGACCCAGTACTTC.

This clonotype appeared many times. This chain joins TRBV9 and TRBJ2-1, with D perhaps being TRBD1 or TRBD2 (5 bases each). CDR3 size: 13 residues. CDR1 and CDR2 (germline): SGDLS, YYNGEE. Trimming cost V 4 bases and J 6 bases, with 11 bases left between them. This chain's CDR3 is CASSPGAGNEQFF. CDR3 nucleotide sequence: TGTGCCAGCAGCCCCGGGGCAGGCAATGAGCAGTTCTTC.

This clonotype was picked up many times. The genes are TRBV5-6 and TRBJ2-3, with 8 bases fitting TRBD2. V trimming: 6 bases; J trimming: 0 bases; junction bases outside the gene matches: 9. Germline CDR1 SGHDT, CDR2 YYEEEE. The CDR3 length is 16 residues. The CDR3 nucleotides read TGTGCCAGCACCTTCCGAACTAGCGGAAGCACAGATACGCAGTATTTT. Translating gives CASTFRTSGSTDTQYF.

This clonotype was counted many times. The CDR3 nucleotides are TGTGCCAGCAGTGAATGGATGGACCCTAGGCTGTCCGGGGAGCTGTTTTTT. Its protein product is CASSEWMDPRLSGELFF. This chain links TRBV2 with TRBJ2-2; no firm D call. Germline values: CDR1 SNHLY, CDR2 FYNNEI. The CDR3 runs to 17 residues. V gave up 2 bases and J gave up 6 bases, with 19 bases separating them.

This clonotype was counted ten times or more. This rearrangement joins TRBV6-5 to TRBJ1-1, with D possibly being TRBD1 (5 bases). The germline gives CDR1 MNHEY, CDR2 SVGAGI. Trimming left V 6 bases short and J 1 base short, with 12 bases between. The CDR3 covers 14 residues. The CDR3 DNA follows: TGTGCCAGCAGCTCCGGAGGACAGAACACTGAAGCTTTCTTT. Its translation is CASSSGGQNTEAFF.

In its sample, this clonotype was seen many times. J is TRBJ2-7 and V is TRBV20-1; a weak D match, TRBD1 (5 bases). This CDR3 is built from 12 residues. CDR1 DFQATT and CDR2 SNEGSKA come from the germline V gene (reference sequence). In DNA, the CDR3 is TGCAGCCTCATTGAGACAGCCTACGAGCAGTACTTC. It codes for CSLIETAYEQYF.

Many counts were recorded for this clonotype. V and J are TRBV6-1 and TRBJ2-3, with D perhaps given as TRBD1 or TRBD2 (6 bases each). CDR1 is MNHNS and CDR2 is SASEGT in the germline V gene. With 7 bases removed from V and 0 bases from J, the gap between germline ends came to 14 bases. This CDR3 region has 15 residues. The CDR3 spells CASMFGGGSTDTQYF. DNA of the CDR3: TGTGCCAGCATGTTTGGAGGGGGGAGCACAGATACGCAGTATTTT.

The table lists this clonotype with many counts. This rearrangement joins TRBV7-9 to TRBJ1-2; TRBD1 might be the D (6 bases). This CDR3 contains 14 residues. The germline gives CDR1 SEHNR, CDR2 FQNEAQ (reference sequence). V shed 5 bases and J shed 2 bases, with 12 bases lying between them. In DNA, the CDR3 is TGTGCCAGCAGCCAAGGACAGCTGAACTATGGCTACACCTTC. Translated: CASSQGQLNYGYTF.

In this sample, this clonotype turned up many times. The genes are TRBV9 and TRBJ1-5; D is possibly TRBD1 (5 bases). V gave up 1 base and J gave up 8 bases, with 10 bases separating them. CDR3 length: 13 residues. The germline V gene has CDR1 SGDLS and CDR2 YYNGEE. CDR3 region: CASSVQGGEPQHF. The CDR3, as DNA: TGTGCCAGCAGCGTACAGGGTGGCGAGCCCCAGCATTTT.

This clonotype has ten or more counts. The genes are TRBV10-3 and TRBJ1-5; weak D call: TRBD1 (5 bases). Germline V gene sequence: CDR1 ENHRY, CDR2 SYGVKD. The CDR3 covers 15 residues. Deletions cut 2 bases from V and 3 bases from J, with 11 bases between. The CDR3 nucleotides are TGTGCCATCAGTGAGGGGGACGGATACAATCAGCCCCAGCATTTT. As protein: CAISEGDGYNQPQHF.

The rearrangement links TRBV9 to TRBJ1-2; D gene ambiguous. This CDR3 is 13 amino acids long. V dropped 3 bases and J dropped 7 bases, with 13 bases sitting between them. The germline CDR1 and CDR2 sequences are SGDLS and YYNGEE. CDR3 amino acids: CASSGMLLSGYTF. CDR3 in DNA: TGTGCCAGCAGCGGGATGCTGTTAAGTGGCTACACCTTC.

This clonotype was seen repeatedly, ten times or more. The J gene is TRBJ2-7, the V gene TRBV7-9, with 8 bases matching TRBD1. Trimming cost V 5 bases and J 0 bases; bases outside gene matches: 6. The germline V gene has CDR1 SEHNR and CDR2 FQNEAQ (reference sequence). CDR3 length equals 15 residues. CDR3: CASSPRQGSSYEQYF. In DNA, the CDR3 is TGTGCCAGCAGCCCCCGACAGGGGAGCTCCTACGAGCAGTACTTC.

This clonotype showed up many times. The chain carries TRBV12-3 or TRBV12-4 and TRBJ1-4, with 7 nucleotides matching TRBD1. The CDR3 is 15 amino acids. Trimming took 6 bases from V and 8 from J; bases not matched to a gene: 12. In DNA, the CDR3 is TGTGCCAGCAGATCTTCCGCAGGGGGGAAGGAAAAACTGTTTTTT. Amino acids: CASRSSAGGKEKLFF.

In this sample, this clonotype turned up many times. This chain joins TRBV24-1 and TRBJ2-7; weak D call: TRBD2 (6 bases). The CDR3 extends over 15 amino acids. With 4 bases removed from V and 1 base from J, the gap between germline ends came to 13 bases. Germline lookup yields CDR1 KGHDR and CDR2 SFDVKD. DNA for the CDR3: TGTGCCACCAGTGAAACGGGAGCCCGTTCCTACGAGCAGTACTTC. The encoded protein is CATSETGARSYEQYF.

This clonotype was counted at least ten times. The chain recombines TRBV20-1 with TRBJ2-1; the D call may be TRBD1 or TRBD2 (6 bases each). CDR1 and CDR2 (germline): DFQATT, SNEGSKA (reference sequence). The CDR3 runs 15 residues. The germline V and J ends were trimmed by 3 bases and 5 bases, with 17 bases remaining between them. The CDR3 is CSASGGGTNNNEQFF. The CDR3 region has the DNA TGCAGTGCTAGCGGGGGCGGGACAAATAACAATGAGCAGTTCTTC.

This clonotype was counted many times. V usage is TRBV7-2 and J usage is TRBJ1-5, with D maybe TRBD1 (5 bases). The CDR3 has 15 residues. CDR1 is SGHTA and CDR2 is FQGNSA in the germline V gene. V was pared by 2 bases and J by 5 bases, with 13 bases between. The CDR3 spells CASSLTGEPYQPQHF. DNA for the CDR3: TGTGCCAGCAGCTTAACAGGCGAGCCTTATCAGCCCCAGCATTTT.

In this sample, this clonotype turned up many times. The chain recombines TRBV6-5 with TRBJ2-1; D possibly corresponds to TRBD2 (5 bases). Per germline, CDR1 MNHEY and CDR2 SVGAGI. The CDR3 consists of 14 residues. Trimming cost V 6 bases and J 8 bases, with 17 bases left between them. CDR3 sequence (DNA): TGTGCCAGCAGCGGATTGGCCGGGGTGGATGAGCAGTTCTTC. Its translation: CASSGLAGVDEQFF.

This clonotype was seen ten or more times. This chain links TRBV7-2 with TRBJ2-7; D ambiguous. V lost 0 bases, J lost 3 bases, and 15 bases lay in between. CDR1 is SGHTA, CDR2 FQGNSA, per germline. CDR3 length equals 16 residues. Written as DNA, the CDR3 is TGTGCCAGCAGCTTAGCGGGAAATCTCGAGCTCTACGAGCAGTACTTC. It codes for CASSLAGNLELYEQYF. Full variable domain (missing parts from reference TRBV7-2 and TRBJ2-7): GAGVSQSPSNKVTEKGKDVELRCDPISGHTALYWYRQSLGQGLEFLIYFQGNSAPDKSGLPSDRFSAERTGGSVSTLTIQRTQQEDSAVYLCASSLAGNLELYEQYFGPGTRLTVT.

This clonotype was observed at least ten times. The chain recombines TRBV28 with TRBJ2-7; D uncertain. V was pared by 6 bases and J by 0 bases, with 12 bases between. The CDR3 covers 14 residues. Germline CDR1 is MDHEN and CDR2 is SYDVKM. In nucleotides, the CDR3 is TGTGCCAGCAGCCCAAATCAGAACTCCTACGAGCAGTACTTC. This sequence encodes CASSPNQNSYEQYF.